Following are 5 T cell receptor beta chains from one sample sequenced in a study of cytomegalovirus exposure and HLA in healthy donors. Profiling relied on immunoSEQ multiplex PCR, and the TCRdb table lists in-frame clones only, not all of them. Of around 130,000 clones listed, roughly 90% are singletons. Material: PBMCs. The receptor source for this set is a man aged 30 to 45 in good health and CMV-seronegative.

This chain connects TRBV18 to TRBJ1-1; possibly TRBD1 for D (5 bases). Between the trimmed V and J ends, which lost 4 bases and 5 bases, there was a span of 8 bases. The CDR3 is made up of 12 amino acids. The germline gives CDR1 KGHSH, CDR2 LQKENI. This CDR3 reads CASSQDMTEAFF. The CDR3, as DNA: TGTGCCAGCTCACAGGACATGACTGAAGCTTTCTTT.

In its sample, this clone was seen once. The V gene is TRBV6-5, the J gene TRBJ2-7; D unclear. The germline CDR1 and CDR2 sequences are MNHEY and SVGAGI. The ends were cut back, 4 bases at V and 0 bases at J, with 10 bases in the middle. The CDR3 extends over 14 amino acids. The DNA of the CDR3 is TGTGCCAGCAGTTTCCTCTCGAGCTCCTACGAGCAGTACTTC. As protein: CASSFLSSSYEQYF.

The chain is built from TRBV30 and TRBJ2-4, with D possibly TRBD1 on 5 matching bases. V shed 2 bases and J shed 1 base, with 12 bases lying between them. The CDR3 runs to 15 residues. From germline, CDR1 is GTSNPN and CDR2 SVGIG (reference sequence). The DNA of the CDR3 is TGTGCCTGGAGTTTTGGGGCCGCGGCCAAAAACATTCAGTACTTC. This gives the protein CAWSFGAAAKNIQYF. The full variable domain, with the rest looked up from reference TRBV30 and TRBJ2-4, is SQTIHQWPATLVQPVGSPLSLECTVEGTSNPNLYWYRQAAGRGLQLLFYSVGIGQISSEVPQNLSASRPQDRQFILSSKKLLLSDSGFYLCAWSFGAAAKNIQYFGAGTRLSVL.

The chain employs TRBV7-6 and TRBJ2-5, with D unclear. The germline CDR1 and CDR2 sequences are SGHVS and FNYEAQ. V was clipped by 0 bases and J by 1 base, with 3 bases between them. The CDR3 contains 13 residues. CDR3 DNA sequence: TGTGCCAGCAGCTTAGCCATCCAAGAGACCCAGTACTTC. This codes for CASSLAIQETQYF.

The rearrangement joins TRBV5-1 to TRBJ2-2; D gene unclear. The germline gives CDR1 SGHRS, CDR2 YFSETQ. V was pared by 3 bases and J by 2 bases, with 14 bases between. This CDR3 comprises 16 residues. The CDR3, as DNA: TGCGCCAGCAGCTACCTTGCAGGTTCCAACACCGGGGAGCTGTTTTTT. It codes for CASSYLAGSNTGELFF.